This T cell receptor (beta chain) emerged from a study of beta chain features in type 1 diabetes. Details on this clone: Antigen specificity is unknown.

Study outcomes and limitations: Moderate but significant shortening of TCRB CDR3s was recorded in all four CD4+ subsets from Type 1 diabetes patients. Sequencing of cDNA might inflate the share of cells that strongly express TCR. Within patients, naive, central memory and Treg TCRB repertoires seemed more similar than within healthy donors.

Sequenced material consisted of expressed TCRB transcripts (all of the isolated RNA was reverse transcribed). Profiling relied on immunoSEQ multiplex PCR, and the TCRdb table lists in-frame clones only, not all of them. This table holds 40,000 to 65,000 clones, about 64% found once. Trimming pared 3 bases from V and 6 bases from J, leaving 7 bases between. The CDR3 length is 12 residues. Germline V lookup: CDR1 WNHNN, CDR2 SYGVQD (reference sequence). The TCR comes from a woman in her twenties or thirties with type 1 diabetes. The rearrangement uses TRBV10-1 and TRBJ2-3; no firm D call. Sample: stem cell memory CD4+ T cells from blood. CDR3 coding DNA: TGCGCCAGCAGTGAAAATCGGGATACGCAGTATTTT. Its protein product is CASSENRDTQYF.